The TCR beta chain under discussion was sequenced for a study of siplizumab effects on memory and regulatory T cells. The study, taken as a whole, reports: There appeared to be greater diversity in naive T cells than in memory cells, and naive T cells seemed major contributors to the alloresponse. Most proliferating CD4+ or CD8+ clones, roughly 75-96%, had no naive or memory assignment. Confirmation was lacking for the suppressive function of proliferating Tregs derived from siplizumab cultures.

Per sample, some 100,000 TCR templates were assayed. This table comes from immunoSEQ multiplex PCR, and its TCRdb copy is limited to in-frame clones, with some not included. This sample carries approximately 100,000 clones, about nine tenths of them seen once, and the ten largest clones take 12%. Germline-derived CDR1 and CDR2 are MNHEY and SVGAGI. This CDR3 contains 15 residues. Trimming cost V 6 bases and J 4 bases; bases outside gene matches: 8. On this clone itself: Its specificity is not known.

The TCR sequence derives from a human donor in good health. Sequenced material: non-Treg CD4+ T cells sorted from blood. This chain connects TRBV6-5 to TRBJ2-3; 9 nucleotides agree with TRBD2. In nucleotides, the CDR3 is TGTGCCAGCAGGTCGGGACTAGCAATGGCAGATACGCAGTATTTT. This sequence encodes CASRSGLAMADTQYF.